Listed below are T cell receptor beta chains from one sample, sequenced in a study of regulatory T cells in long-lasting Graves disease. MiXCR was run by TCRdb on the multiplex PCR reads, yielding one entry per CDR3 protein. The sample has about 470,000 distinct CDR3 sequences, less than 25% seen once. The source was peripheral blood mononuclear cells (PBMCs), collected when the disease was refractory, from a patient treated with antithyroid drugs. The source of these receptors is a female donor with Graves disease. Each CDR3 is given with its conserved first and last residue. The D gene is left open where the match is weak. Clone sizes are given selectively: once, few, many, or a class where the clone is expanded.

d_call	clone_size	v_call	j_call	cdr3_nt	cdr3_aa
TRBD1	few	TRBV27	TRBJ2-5	TGTGCCAGCAGTCCCCACCGGACAGGTTTCCAAGAGACCCAGTACTTC	CASSPHRTGFQETQYF
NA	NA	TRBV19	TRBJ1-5	TGTGCCAGTAGTATTGGAGAAGAGATTTATAGCAATCAGCCCCAGCATTTT	CASSIGEEIYSNQPQHF
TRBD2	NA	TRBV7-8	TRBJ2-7	TGTGCCAGCAGCGTCGGGACTAGCGGGAGCGAGCCCTACGAGCAGTACTTC	CASSVGTSGSEPYEQYF
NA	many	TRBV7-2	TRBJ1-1	TGTGCCAGCCGCCGGCACTCTAACACTGAAGCTTTCTTT	CASRRHSNTEAFF
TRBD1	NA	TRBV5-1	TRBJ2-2	TGCGCCAGCAGCCGAAGACAGGGTCGGGACGGGGAGCTGTTTTTT	CASSRRQGRDGELFF
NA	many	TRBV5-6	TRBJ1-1	TGTGCCAGCAGCTTGTTGTCCAGGAATGAAGCTTTCTTT	CASSLLSRNEAFF
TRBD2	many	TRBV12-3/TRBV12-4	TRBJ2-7	TGTGCCAGCAGTGCTTTAGCGGGAGGCGAGCAGTACTTC	CASSALAGGEQYF
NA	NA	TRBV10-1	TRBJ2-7	TGCGCCACCTCTGAGAGCTCCTACGAGCAGTACTTC	CATSESSYEQYF
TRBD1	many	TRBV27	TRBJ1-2	TGTGCCAGCAGTTACAGGGGAGAGTATGGCTACACCTTC	CASSYRGEYGYTF
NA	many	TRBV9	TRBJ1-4	TGTGCCAGCAGCGTAGAAGGGACGAAGGGCGAAAAACTGTTTTTT	CASSVEGTKGEKLFF
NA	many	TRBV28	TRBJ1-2	TGTGCCAGCAGTGGCTTCTATGGCTACACCTTC	CASSGFYGYTF
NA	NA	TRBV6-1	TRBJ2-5	TGTGCCAGCAGCCCTTCTGGGGGATGGAGACAAGAGACCCAGTACTTC	CASSPSGGWRQETQYF
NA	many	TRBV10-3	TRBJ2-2	TGTGCCATCAGTGAGTCGGTTGGACACGTCACCGGGGAGCTGTTTTTT	CAISESVGHVTGELFF
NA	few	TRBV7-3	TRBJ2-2	TGTGCCAGCAGCCCTTCGGGGTTTGGGACCGGGGAGCTGTTTTTT	CASSPSGFGTGELFF
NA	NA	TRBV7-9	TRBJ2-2	TGTGCCAGCAGCTTCATGGGAACCGGGGAGCTGTTTTTT	CASSFMGTGELFF
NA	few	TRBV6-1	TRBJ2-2	TGTGCCAGCACGGCAGGGTGGATGACCGGGGAGCTGTTTTTT	CASTAGWMTGELFF
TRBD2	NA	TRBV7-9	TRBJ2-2	TGTGCCAGCAGCTTAGCCCCGGGACTAGATTACGGCGGGGAGCTGTTTTTT	CASSLAPGLDYGGELFF
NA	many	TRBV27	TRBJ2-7	TGTGCCAGCAGTTTAGAGGGAGGTGGTTTGGGCTACGAGCAGTACTTC	CASSLEGGGLGYEQYF